Following are 24 T cell receptor beta chains from one sample sequenced in a study of blood T cells in healthy people across ages. Using a J-beta primer mix together with a sample-barcoded 5' primer, a second PCR was run for roughly 6 to 11 cycles. TCRdb independently ran MiXCR on the 5' RACE reads; one entry per CDR3 protein. Here the sample spans about 1.5 million distinct CDR3 sequences, around 39% being singletons. Sequences were obtained from blood. Receptors originate from a young woman in good health.

This chain joins TRBV10-3 and TRBJ1-6; a possible D gene is TRBD1 (6 bases). The germline V gene encodes CDR1 ENHRY and CDR2 SYGVKD. The V end was cut by 7 bases, the J end by 8 bases, with 12 bases between. The CDR3 has 13 residues. The CDR3 is CAIKDKGDSPLHF. CDR3 DNA: TGTGCCATCAAGGACAAGGGGGATTCACCCCTCCACTTT.

The chain uses TRBV9 and TRBJ2-5; 11 nucleotides agree with TRBD2. CDR3 length: 17 residues. CDR1 SGDLS and CDR2 YYNGEE come from the germline V gene. V shed 4 bases and J 1 base; nucleotides not matched to a gene: 9. Here the CDR3 DNA reads TGTGCCAGCAGCCCCCGACTTGGGACTAGCGGCCAAGAGACCCAGTACTTC. Translated, it gives CASSPRLGTSGQETQYF.

The rearrangement joins TRBV6-1 to TRBJ2-1; D remains unclear. Trimming took 6 bases from V and 3 from J, leaving 18 bases between them. This CDR3 region has 16 residues. Germline V gene data show CDR1 as MNHNS and CDR2 as SASEGT. Here the CDR3 DNA reads TGTGCCAGCAGCCCGCCCCTCCCGTCCCGCTACAATGAGCAGTTCTTC. Translated: CASSPPLPSRYNEQFF.

The gene calls are TRBV7-2 and TRBJ2-1; 11 bases match TRBD2. The CDR3 runs to 14 residues. CDR1 and CDR2 (germline): SGHTA, FQGNSA. V gave up 0 bases and J gave up 13 bases; unmatched junction bases: 5. The CDR3 DNA follows: TGTGCCAGCAGCTTAGCACTAGCGGGAGTCCCCCAGTTCTTC. Translation gives CASSLALAGVPQFF.

The table lists this clonotype with a few counts. The gene calls are TRBV10-3 and TRBJ2-1; the match to TRBD1 covers 9 bases. The germline CDR1 and CDR2 sequences are ENHRY and SYGVKD. V dropped 3 bases and J dropped 6; count of bases not matched to a gene: 15. CDR3 length: 18 amino acids. The CDR3 nucleotides are TGTGCCATCAGTGATTTAGGGGGTTGGGACAGGGAGACCAATGAGCAGTTCTTC. It specifies CAISDLGGWDRETNEQFF.

A few counts support this clonotype. This chain uses TRBV11-2 with TRBJ2-3; D is tentatively TRBD1 or TRBD2 (5 bases each). Trimming cost V 1 base and J 2 bases, with 13 bases left between them. The CDR3 is made up of 16 amino acids. Per germline, CDR1 SGHAT and CDR2 FQNNGV. CDR3 sequence reads: CASSLVGTTNTDTQYF. CDR3 in DNA: TGTGCCAGCAGCTTAGTAGGGACCACAAACACAGATACGCAGTATTTT.

The rearrangement links TRBV9 to TRBJ2-1; D unclear. V was clipped by 2 bases and J by 2 bases, with 11 bases between them. The CDR3 loop spans 15 amino acids. Germline-derived CDR1 and CDR2 are SGDLS and YYNGEE. CDR3 sequence (DNA): TGTGCCAGCAGCGTCACTCAAGATACCTACAATGAGCAGTTCTTC. It specifies CASSVTQDTYNEQFF.

This clonotype has a handful of counts. This chain connects TRBV4-1 to TRBJ2-1, with D perhaps assigned TRBD1 or TRBD2 (5 bases each). V was clipped by 0 bases and J by 5 bases, with 14 bases between them. This CDR3 contains 16 residues. The germline V gene has CDR1 MGHRA and CDR2 YSYEKL. CDR3 residues: CASSQDEGMRHNEQFF. The CDR3 DNA is TGCGCCAGCAGCCAAGATGAGGGGATGAGGCACAATGAGCAGTTCTTC.

This chain uses TRBV11-2 with TRBJ2-5; unclear D gene. The CDR3 has 15 amino acids. The V end lost 2 bases, the J end lost 1 base, and 11 bases lay between the germline ends. Germline V gene lookup returns CDR1 SGHAT and CDR2 FQNNGV. DNA of the CDR3: TGTGCCAGCAGCTTATCGCGCCTACCCCAAGAGACCCAGTACTTC. It translates to CASSLSRLPQETQYF.

The chain is built from TRBV2 and TRBJ2-3, with a weak D call TRBD1 (5 bases). Germline assignment: CDR1 SNHLY and CDR2 FYNNEI. Between the trimmed V and J ends, which lost 9 bases and 0 bases, there was a span of 16 bases. CDR3 size: 15 residues. The CDR3 nucleotides are TGTGCCAGTGGGGCGAGGCCCCCCAGCACAGATACGCAGTATTTT. Amino acids: CASGARPPSTDTQYF.

V is TRBV13 and J is TRBJ2-1, with a weak D call TRBD2 (7 bases). CDR1 is PRHDT and CDR2 is FYEKMQ in the germline V gene (reference sequence). This CDR3 is built from 14 residues. V lost 7 bases and J lost 7, with 17 bases in between. DNA of the CDR3: TGTGCCAGCAATTTACGGGGGGCTGGGAATGAGCAGTTCTTC. Protein product: CASNLRGAGNEQFF.

The V call is TRBV7-8, the J call TRBJ1-5; D is unresolved. The CDR3 is made up of 12 amino acids. Trimming removed 5 bases at V and 7 bases at J, with 9 bases between. Germline V gives CDR1 SGHVS, CDR2 FQNEAQ. The CDR3 protein is CASSRGEQPQHF. CDR3 sequence (DNA): TGTGCCAGCAGCCGGGGAGAGCAGCCCCAGCATTTT.

This clonotype was observed a few times. V gene TRBV10-3 combines with J gene TRBJ2-2; D remains unclear. The CDR3 runs 14 residues. The germline gives CDR1 ENHRY, CDR2 SYGVKD. The germline V and J ends were trimmed by 2 bases and 4 bases, with 8 bases remaining between them. The CDR3, as DNA: TGTGCCATCAGTGAGGCTCGTACCACCGGGGAGCTGTTTTTT. Translating it yields CAISEARTTGELFF.

V is TRBV5-1 and J is TRBJ2-7; 10 bases are shared with TRBD1. CDR1 SGHRS and CDR2 YFSETQ come from the germline V gene. The CDR3 contains 14 residues. V dropped 4 bases and J dropped 5; count of bases not matched to a gene: 6. This chain's CDR3 is CASSAGTGVDEQYF. In DNA, the CDR3 is TGCGCCAGCAGCGCCGGGACAGGGGTCGACGAGCAGTACTTC.

This chain joins TRBV20-1 and TRBJ2-7, with D perhaps TRBD2 (5 bases). This CDR3 spans 12 amino acids. With 4 bases removed from V and 3 bases from J, the gap between germline ends came to 10 bases. Germline lookup yields CDR1 DFQATT and CDR2 SNEGSKA (reference sequence). The DNA of the CDR3 is TGCAGTGCTACCACCACTAGCTACGAGCAGTACTTC. Its translation: CSATTTSYEQYF.

The gene calls are TRBV6-1 and TRBJ2-7; D is ambiguous. The CDR3 consists of 12 residues. Trimming left V 6 bases short and J 2 bases short, with 8 bases between. The germline CDR1 and CDR2 sequences are MNHNS and SASEGT. CDR3 bases: TGTGCCAGCAGGCTAGTCCCCTACGAGCAGTACTTC. Residues: CASRLVPYEQYF.

The chain carries TRBV4-1 and TRBJ1-6; no definite D call. This CDR3 region has 15 residues. The germline V and J ends were trimmed by 6 bases and 9 bases, with 18 bases remaining between them. CDR1 is MGHRA, CDR2 YSYEKL, per germline. Here the CDR3 reads CASREGIAYPSPLHF. The DNA for the CDR3 is TGCGCCAGCAGGGAGGGAATTGCGTACCCTTCACCCCTCCACTTT.

V usage is TRBV6-2 or TRBV6-3 and J usage is TRBJ1-5, with 10 positions matching TRBD1. Trimming at V came to 6 bases and at J to 6 bases, leaving 11 bases not matched to a gene. Germline V gives CDR1 MNHEY, CDR2 SVGEGT. This CDR3 region has 16 residues. This CDR3 is CASSPGTGDRSQPQHF. In nucleotides, the CDR3 is TGTGCCAGCAGCCCCGGGACAGGGGATCGTAGTCAGCCCCAGCATTTT.

This clonotype was found a few times. The chain carries TRBV3-1 and TRBJ1-2, with D hard to call. CDR3 size: 14 residues. Germline V gene lookup returns CDR1 LGHDT and CDR2 YNNKEL (reference sequence). Trimming took 4 bases from V and 1 from J, leaving 10 bases between them. The CDR3 here is CASSPLTFNYGYTF. The CDR3 DNA is TGTGCCAGCAGCCCCCTGACCTTTAACTATGGCTACACCTTC.

The chain employs TRBV12-3 or TRBV12-4 and TRBJ2-1, with a possible D match to TRBD2 (6 bases). V lost 5 bases and J 7 bases, leaving 18 bases between the germline ends. The CDR3 runs to 15 residues. The CDR3: CASSPGTPSGNEQFF. DNA for the CDR3: TGTGCCAGCAGTCCCGGGACTCCTTCTGGTAATGAGCAGTTCTTC.

The chain recombines TRBV4-1 with TRBJ1-6; the D is unclear. Germline lookup yields CDR1 MGHRA and CDR2 YSYEKL. This CDR3 has 15 amino acids. V was trimmed by 4 bases and J by 10 bases, leaving 17 bases between them. In DNA, the CDR3 is TGCGCCAGCAGCCCCAAAGCCCCTTCTTGGTCACCCCTCCACTTT. Residues: CASSPKAPSWSPLHF.

DNA for the CDR3: TGTGCCAGCAGGGCCCCGAGCTACGAGCAGTACTTC. Protein product: CASRAPSYEQYF. J is TRBJ2-5 and V is TRBV6-6; D unresolved. Matching the DNA end better, TRBJ2-7 makes the J call doubtful. CDR1 is MNHNY, CDR2 SVGAGI, per germline (reference sequence). The CDR3 contains 12 residues.

The chain combines TRBV4-2 with TRBJ2-2; TRBD2 is a possible D gene (6 bases). Trimming stripped 1 base from V and 6 bases from J, with 12 bases between. Germline CDR1 is LGHNA and CDR2 is YNFKEQ. The CDR3 extends over 15 amino acids. In nucleotides, the CDR3 is TGTGCCAGCAGCCAAGCTTGGGAGGCCGCCGGGGAGCTGTTTTTT. As protein: CASSQAWEAAGELFF.

This clonotype was observed many times. The chain employs TRBV6-2 or TRBV6-3 and TRBJ1-2, with D unresolved. With 8 bases removed from V and 7 bases from J, the gap between germline ends came to 5 bases. This CDR3 region has 9 residues. CDR1 MNHEY and CDR2 SVGEGT come from the germline V gene. This chain's CDR3 is CASGFGYTF. The CDR3 nucleotides are TGTGCCAGCGGCTTTGGCTACACCTTC.